These T cell receptor beta chains were read from a single sample in a study of OX40 agonist ivuxolimab in advanced cancers. Profiling relied on immunoSEQ multiplex PCR, and the TCRdb table lists in-frame clones only, not all of them. The sample contains under 80,000 clones, roughly 85% of which appear only once. This specimen was CD4+ or CD8+ T cells sorted from blood, taken in a trial of the OX40 agonist ivuxolimab. All receptors come from an adult with an advanced solid tumor such as melanoma, head and neck, liver or kidney cancer. Each CDR3 is given with its conserved first and last residue. The D gene is left open where the match is weak. The listing skips clone size in some rows; elsewhere it reads once, few, many or a size class.

j_call	clone_size	d_call	cdr3_length	v_call	cdr3_nt	cdr3_aa
TRBJ2-7	-	-	15	TRBV5-1	TGCGCCAGCAGCTTGGCCGGACAGCTCTCCTACGAGCAGTACTTC	CASSLAGQLSYEQYF
TRBJ1-1	-	-	15	TRBV5-1	TGCGCCAGCAGCTTGGAAGGACGCACAGGTGGTGAAGCTTTCTTT	CASSLEGRTGGEAFF
TRBJ2-3	-	TRBD2	15	TRBV30	TGTGCCTCCACACGTGTCGGGAGGGGCACAGATACGCAGTATTTT	CASTRVGRGTDTQYF
TRBJ2-1	-	-	13	TRBV10-1	TGCGCCATCGGGACCCACTCCTACAATGAGCAGTTCTTC	CAIGTHSYNEQFF
TRBJ2-3	-	-	16	TRBV7-3	TGTGCCAGCAGCTTAATTTCCGGGGAGAGCACAGATACGCAGTATTTT	CASSLISGESTDTQYF
TRBJ1-6	-	-	12	TRBV5-4	TGTGCCAGCAGCTTGCCCAATTCACCCCTCCACTTT	CASSLPNSPLHF
TRBJ1-2	few	-	12	TRBV10-3	TGTGCCATCAGTGAGGGCAACTATGGCTACACCTTC	CAISEGNYGYTF
TRBJ2-7	once	TRBD1	14	TRBV6-5	TGTGCCAGCAGACCCACAGGGGGGCCTAACGAGCAGTACTTC	CASRPTGGPNEQYF
TRBJ1-5	-	TRBD1	15	TRBV6-1	TGTGCCAGCAGTGAGCGGACAGGGGACTTTAATCCCCAGCATTTT	CASSERTGDFNPQHF
TRBJ2-7	-	-	16	TRBV1	TGCACCAGCAGCCAAGATACTAGCGGGAGCGGCTACGAGCAGTACTTC	CTSSQDTSGSGYEQYF
TRBJ1-3	-	-	15	TRBV7-2	TGTGCCAGCAGCTTAGCGCGTGACACTGGAAACACCATATATTTT	CASSLARDTGNTIYF
TRBJ2-1	-	-	11	TRBV2	TGTGCCAGCACGAGAGGTTATGAGCAGTTCTTC	CASTRGYEQFF
TRBJ2-5	few	-	15	TRBV4-2	TGTGCCAGCAGCGACTCCGGGGTGGGGTTGGGGACCCAGTACTTC	CASSDSGVGLGTQYF
TRBJ2-7	-	TRBD1	13	TRBV29-1	TGCAGCGTTCTAGGGACAGGGGAATACGAGCAGTACTTC	CSVLGTGEYEQYF
TRBJ2-5	-	-	15	TRBV19	TGTGCCAGTAGCAAGACGACCGGGTCCGGGGAGACCCAGTACTTC	CASSKTTGSGETQYF
TRBJ2-7	-	-	13	TRBV18	TGTGCCAGCTCCACCGGCACCTCCTACGAGCAGTACTTC	CASSTGTSYEQYF
TRBJ2-5	-	TRBD2	14	TRBV19	TGTGCCAGTAGTGCCCCGGGGACTATAGAGACCCAGTACTTC	CASSAPGTIETQYF
TRBJ1-1	once	-	14	TRBV6-1	TGTGCCAGCAGTGAAGCAGGCCTGAGCACTGAAGCTTTCTTT	CASSEAGLSTEAFF